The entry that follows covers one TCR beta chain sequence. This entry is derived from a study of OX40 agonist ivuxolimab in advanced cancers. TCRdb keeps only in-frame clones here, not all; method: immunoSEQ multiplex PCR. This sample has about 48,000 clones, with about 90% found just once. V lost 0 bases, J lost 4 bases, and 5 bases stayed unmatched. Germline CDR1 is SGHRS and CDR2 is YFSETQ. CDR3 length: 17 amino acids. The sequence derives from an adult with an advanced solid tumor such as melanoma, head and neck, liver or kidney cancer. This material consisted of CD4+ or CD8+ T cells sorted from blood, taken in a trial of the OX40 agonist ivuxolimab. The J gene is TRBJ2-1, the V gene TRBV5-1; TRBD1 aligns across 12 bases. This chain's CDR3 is CASSLEGTGGAYNEQFF. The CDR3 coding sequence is TGCGCCAGCAGCTTGGAGGGGACAGGGGGCGCGTACAATGAGCAGTTCTTC.